Presented here are 13 T cell receptor beta chains from one specimen sequenced in a study of cytomegalovirus exposure and HLA in healthy donors. The primer mix had 60 Vbeta and 13 Jbeta primers. Using immunoSEQ multiplex PCR, the repertoire was profiled, and TCRdb retains in-frame clones only, with some absent. The sample shows about 130,000 clones, under 80% of them seen only once. Source material: PBMCs. These receptors originate from a man between 18 and 35 years old in good health and CMV-seropositive.

In this sample, this clone turned up a few times. V and J are TRBV28 and TRBJ2-1; the match to TRBD2 covers 9 bases. Trimming took 9 bases from V and 1 from J; bases not matched to a gene: 10. CDR3 length: 16 residues. Per germline, CDR1 MDHEN and CDR2 SYDVKM. The CDR3 region has the DNA TGTGCCAGTCAAACGGTGCGGGAGGGGTCCTACAATGAGCAGTTCTTC. This translates into CASQTVREGSYNEQFF.

V gene TRBV27 combines with J gene TRBJ1-1; no clear D gene. There are 13 residues in the CDR3. Trimming cost V 5 bases and J 3 bases, with 10 bases left between them. CDR1 is MNHEY and CDR2 is SMNVEV in the germline V gene (reference sequence). CDR3 amino acids: CASSLTRYTEAFF. The CDR3 DNA follows: TGTGCCAGCAGTCTCACTCGGTACACTGAAGCTTTCTTT.

This chain connects TRBV19 to TRBJ2-1, with TRBD2 matching 7 bases. The length of the CDR3 is 15 residues. J gave up 2 bases and V 5 bases, and 6 bases lay outside the gene matches. CDR1 and CDR2 from the germline V gene are LNHDA and SQIVND (reference sequence). CDR3 coding DNA: TGTGCCAGTAGTCGTCTAGCGGAGACCTACAATGAGCAGTTCTTC. Its protein product is CASSRLAETYNEQFF.

The sample holds one count of this clone. This chain connects TRBV7-3 to TRBJ1-4, with 8 nucleotides matching TRBD1. This CDR3 comprises 15 residues. Looked up from germline, CDR1 is SGHTA and CDR2 is FQGTGA. V dropped 2 bases and J dropped 3; count of bases not matched to a gene: 2. The CDR3 region has the DNA TGTGCCAGCAGCTTAGGGACAGGCCCTAATGAAAAACTGTTTTTT. It is translated as CASSLGTGPNEKLFF.

This chain uses TRBV25-1 with TRBJ1-2; a possible D gene is TRBD1 (5 bases). The CDR3 consists of 15 residues. Trimming stripped 4 bases from V and 8 bases from J, with 20 bases between. Germline loops: CDR1 MGHDK, CDR2 SYGVNS. This chain's CDR3 is CASSGGGVGEEGYTF. For the CDR3, the DNA is TGTGCCAGCAGTGGTGGGGGAGTGGGGGAGGAAGGCTACACCTTC.

This chain uses TRBV18 with TRBJ2-1, with no clear D. This CDR3 comprises 12 residues. Germline CDR1 is KGHSH and CDR2 is LQKENI. V lost 1 base and J 8 bases, leaving 6 bases between the germline ends. The chain's CDR3 is CASSPRSDEQFF. In DNA, the CDR3 is TGTGCCAGCTCACCACGGAGCGATGAGCAGTTCTTC.

The chain uses TRBV7-3 and TRBJ1-2, with TRBD1 as a possible D gene (5 bases). The ends were cut back, 6 bases at V and 5 bases at J, with 13 bases in the middle. Germline CDR1 SGHTA, CDR2 FQGTGA. There are 13 residues in the CDR3. The CDR3 spells CASSRTHGYGYTF. CDR3 DNA: TGTGCCAGCAGTCGGACACATGGGTATGGCTACACCTTC.

The rearrangement links TRBV6-5 to TRBJ2-7; maybe TRBD2 (7 bases). Germline CDR1 reads MNHEY; CDR2 reads SVGAGI. V was trimmed by 2 bases and J by 3 bases, leaving 14 bases between them. This CDR3 region has 15 residues. The CDR3 region is CASSYGGGGFYEQYF. The CDR3 DNA sequence: TGTGCCAGCAGTTACGGGGGCGGGGGTTTCTACGAGCAGTACTTC.

This chain links TRBV6-6 with TRBJ2-1; unclear D gene. The CDR3 is made up of 11 amino acids. V was trimmed by 6 bases and J by 5 bases, leaving 5 bases between them. CDR1 MNHNY and CDR2 SVGAGI come from the germline V gene (reference sequence). DNA for the CDR3: TGTGCCAGCAGCGTCCACAATGAGCAGTTCTTC. Residues: CASSVHNEQFF.

This chain joins TRBV19 and TRBJ2-5; no clear D gene. The last part of the DNA fits TRBJ2-7 better; the J call may be wrong. The CDR3 has 12 amino acids. Germline CDR1 is LNHDA and CDR2 is SQIVND (reference sequence). CDR3 DNA sequence: TGTGCCAGTATGTCTTTTACTTACGAGCAGTACTTC. Protein: CASMSFTYEQYF.

The V call is TRBV4-1, the J call TRBJ1-6; D is unclear. V was clipped by 0 bases and J by 0 bases, with 15 bases between them. The CDR3 has 19 residues. The germline V gene has CDR1 MGHRA and CDR2 YSYEKL. The CDR3 DNA sequence: TGCGCCAGCAGCCAAGATGGGAGGGCGGAGAGCTCCTATAATTCACCCCTCCACTTT. Residues: CASSQDGRAESSYNSPLHF.

This chain joins TRBV10-3 and TRBJ2-2, with 7 bases aligning to TRBD2. The germline CDR1 and CDR2 sequences are ENHRY and SYGVKD. The V segment lost 7 bases and the J segment 3 bases; nucleotides outside the gene matches: 11. The CDR3 runs to 16 residues. CDR3 in DNA: TGTGCCATCAAGGAGGGGCCTAGCGGACACACCGGGGAGCTGTTTTTT. It translates to CAIKEGPSGHTGELFF.

The CDR3: CASSYSLAGSYNEQFF. CDR3 sequence (DNA): TGTGCCAGCAGTTACTCGTTAGCGGGGTCCTACAATGAGCAGTTCTTC. The J gene is TRBJ2-1, the V gene TRBV6-5; 8 bases match TRBD2. V shed 0 bases, J shed 1 base, and the junction held 2 bases outside the gene matches. CDR3 length: 16 amino acids. Germline assignment: CDR1 MNHEY and CDR2 SVGAGI.